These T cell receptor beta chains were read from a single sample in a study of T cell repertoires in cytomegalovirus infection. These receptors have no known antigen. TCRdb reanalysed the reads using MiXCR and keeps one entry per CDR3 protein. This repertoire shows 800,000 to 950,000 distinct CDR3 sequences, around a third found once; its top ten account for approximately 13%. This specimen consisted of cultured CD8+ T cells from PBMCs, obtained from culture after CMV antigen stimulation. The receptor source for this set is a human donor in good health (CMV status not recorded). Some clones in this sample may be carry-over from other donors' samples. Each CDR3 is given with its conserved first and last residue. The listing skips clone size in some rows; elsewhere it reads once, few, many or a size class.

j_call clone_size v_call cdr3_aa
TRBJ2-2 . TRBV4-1 CASSRGLSGELFF
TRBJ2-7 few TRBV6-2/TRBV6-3 CASSYGEQYF
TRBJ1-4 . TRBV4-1 CASSQGYLTGGEKLFF
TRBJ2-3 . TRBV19 CASSMFEETSTDTQYF
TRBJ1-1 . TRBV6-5 CASRDLQGSNTEAFF
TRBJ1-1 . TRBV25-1 CASSERGIVNEAFF
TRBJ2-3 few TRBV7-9 CASSPSGRTVAQYF
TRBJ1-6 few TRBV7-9 CASSLGVHLHF
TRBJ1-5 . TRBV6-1 CASSEDPGQGQPQHF
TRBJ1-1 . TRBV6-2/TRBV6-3 CASGTGTGGPEAFF
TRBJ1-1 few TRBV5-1 CASRFGAHTEAFF
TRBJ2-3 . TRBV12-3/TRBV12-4 CASSGAGGATDTQYF
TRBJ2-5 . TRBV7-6 CASSFYGGLETQYF
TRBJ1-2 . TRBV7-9 CASRKGQGYSGYTF